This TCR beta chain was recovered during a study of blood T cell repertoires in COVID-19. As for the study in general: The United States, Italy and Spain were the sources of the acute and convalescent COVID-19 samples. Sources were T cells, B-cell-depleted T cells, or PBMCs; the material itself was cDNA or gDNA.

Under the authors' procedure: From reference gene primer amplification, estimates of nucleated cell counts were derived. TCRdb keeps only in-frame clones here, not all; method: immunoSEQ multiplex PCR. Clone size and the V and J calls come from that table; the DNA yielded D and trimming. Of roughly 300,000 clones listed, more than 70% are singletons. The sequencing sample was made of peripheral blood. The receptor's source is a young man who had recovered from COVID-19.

CDR3 in DNA: TGTGCCAGCAGTGAGACAGGGCAAGAGACCCAGTACTTC. This sequence encodes CASSETGQETQYF. This chain joins TRBV25-1 and TRBJ2-5, with TRBD1 identical over 7 bases. J gave up 2 bases and V 3 bases, and 0 bases lay outside the gene matches. The germline V gene has CDR1 MGHDK and CDR2 SYGVNS. The CDR3 runs 13 residues.